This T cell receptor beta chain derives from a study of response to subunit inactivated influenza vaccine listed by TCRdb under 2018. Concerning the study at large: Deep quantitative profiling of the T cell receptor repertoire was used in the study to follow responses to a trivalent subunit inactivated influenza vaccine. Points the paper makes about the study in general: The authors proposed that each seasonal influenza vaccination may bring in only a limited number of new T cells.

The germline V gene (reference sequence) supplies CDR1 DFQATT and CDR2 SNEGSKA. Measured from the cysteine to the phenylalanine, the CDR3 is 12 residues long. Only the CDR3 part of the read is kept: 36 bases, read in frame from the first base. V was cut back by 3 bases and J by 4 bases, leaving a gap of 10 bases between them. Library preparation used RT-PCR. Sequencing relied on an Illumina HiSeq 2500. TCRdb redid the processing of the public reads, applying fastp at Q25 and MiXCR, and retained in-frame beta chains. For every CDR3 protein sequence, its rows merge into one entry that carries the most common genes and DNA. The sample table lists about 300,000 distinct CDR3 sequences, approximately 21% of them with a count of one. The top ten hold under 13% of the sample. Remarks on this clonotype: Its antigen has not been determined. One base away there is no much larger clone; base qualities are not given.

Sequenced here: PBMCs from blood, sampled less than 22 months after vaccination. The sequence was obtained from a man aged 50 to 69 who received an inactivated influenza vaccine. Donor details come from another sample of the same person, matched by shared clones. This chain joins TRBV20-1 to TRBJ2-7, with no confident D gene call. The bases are TGCAGTGCTAGTGACGGCGTGTACGAGCAGTACTTC. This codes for CSASDGVYEQYF.